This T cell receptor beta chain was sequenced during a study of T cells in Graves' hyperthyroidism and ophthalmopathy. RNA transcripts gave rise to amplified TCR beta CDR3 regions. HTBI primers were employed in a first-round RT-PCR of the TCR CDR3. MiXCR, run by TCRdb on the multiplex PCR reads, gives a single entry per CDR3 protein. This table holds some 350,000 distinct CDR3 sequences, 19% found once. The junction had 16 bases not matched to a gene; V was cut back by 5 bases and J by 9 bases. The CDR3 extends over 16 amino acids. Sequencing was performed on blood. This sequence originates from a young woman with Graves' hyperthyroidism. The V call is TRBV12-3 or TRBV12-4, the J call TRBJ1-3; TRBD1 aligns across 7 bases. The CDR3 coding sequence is TGTGCCAGCAGTGACCCAGGGCAGGGGGGTAGCGGCACCATATATTTT. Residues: CASSDPGQGGSGTIYF.